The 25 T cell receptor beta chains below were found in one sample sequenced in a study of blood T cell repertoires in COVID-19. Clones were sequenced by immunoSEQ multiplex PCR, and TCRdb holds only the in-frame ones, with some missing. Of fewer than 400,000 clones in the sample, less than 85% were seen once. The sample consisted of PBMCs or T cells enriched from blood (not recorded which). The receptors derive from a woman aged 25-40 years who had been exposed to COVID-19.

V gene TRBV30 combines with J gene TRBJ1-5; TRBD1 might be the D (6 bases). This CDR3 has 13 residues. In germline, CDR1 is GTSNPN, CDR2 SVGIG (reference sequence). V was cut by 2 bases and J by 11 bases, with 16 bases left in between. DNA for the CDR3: TGTGCCTGGAGTTCGACAGGTCGCAGGGCCCAGCATTTT. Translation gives CAWSSTGRRAQHF.

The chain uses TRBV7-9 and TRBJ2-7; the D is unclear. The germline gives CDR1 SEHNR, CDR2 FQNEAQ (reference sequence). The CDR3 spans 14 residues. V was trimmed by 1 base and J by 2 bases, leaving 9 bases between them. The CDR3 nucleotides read TGTGCCAGCAGCTTAGGGGCTAATACCTACGAGCAGTACTTC. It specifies CASSLGANTYEQYF. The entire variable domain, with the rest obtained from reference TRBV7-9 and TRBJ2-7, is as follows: DTGVSQNPRHKITKRGQNVTFRCDPISEHNRLYWYRQTLGQGPEFLTYFQNEAQLEKSRLLSDRFSAERPKGSFSTLEIQRTEQGDSAMYLCASSLGANTYEQYFGPGTRLTVT.

The DNA of the CDR3 is TGTGCCAGCAGCTTGGACAGGGCGGCGAATGAGCAGTTCTTC. Translating it yields CASSLDRAANEQFF. The rearrangement links TRBV5-4 to TRBJ2-1, with a possible D match to TRBD1 (6 bases). This CDR3 spans 14 amino acids. Germline CDR1 reads SGHNT; CDR2 reads YYREEE (reference sequence). V gave up 0 bases and J gave up 7 bases, with 11 bases separating them.

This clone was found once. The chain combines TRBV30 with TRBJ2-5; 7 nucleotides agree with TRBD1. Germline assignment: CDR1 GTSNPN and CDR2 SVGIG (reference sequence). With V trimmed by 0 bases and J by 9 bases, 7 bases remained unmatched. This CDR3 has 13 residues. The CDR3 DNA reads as TGTGCCTGGAGTGTACAGGCAGGGGGTGCCCAGTACTTC. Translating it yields CAWSVQAGGAQYF.

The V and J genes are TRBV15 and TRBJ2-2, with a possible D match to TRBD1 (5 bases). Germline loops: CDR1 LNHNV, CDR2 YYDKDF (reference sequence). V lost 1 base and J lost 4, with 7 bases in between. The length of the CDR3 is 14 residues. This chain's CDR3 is CATSRVGVTGELFF. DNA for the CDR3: TGTGCCACCAGCAGAGTAGGGGTCACCGGGGAGCTGTTTTTT.

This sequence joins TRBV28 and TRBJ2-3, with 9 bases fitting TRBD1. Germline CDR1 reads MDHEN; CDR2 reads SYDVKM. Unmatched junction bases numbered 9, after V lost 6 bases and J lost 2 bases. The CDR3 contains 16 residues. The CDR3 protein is CASSRVQGALTDTQYF. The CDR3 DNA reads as TGTGCCAGCAGCAGAGTACAGGGGGCTCTCACAGATACGCAGTATTTT. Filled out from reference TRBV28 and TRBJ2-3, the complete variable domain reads DVKVTQSSRYLVKRTGEKVFLECVQDMDHENMFWYRQDPGLGLRLIYFSYDVKMKEKGDIPEGYSVSREKKERFSLILESASTNQTSMYLCASSRVQGALTDTQYFGPGTRLTVL.

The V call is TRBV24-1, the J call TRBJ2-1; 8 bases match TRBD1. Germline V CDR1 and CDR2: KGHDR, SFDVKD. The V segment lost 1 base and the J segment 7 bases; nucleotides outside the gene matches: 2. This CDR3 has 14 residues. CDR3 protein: CATSDFQGANEQFF. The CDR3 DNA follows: TGTGCCACCAGTGATTTCCAGGGGGCGAATGAGCAGTTCTTC.

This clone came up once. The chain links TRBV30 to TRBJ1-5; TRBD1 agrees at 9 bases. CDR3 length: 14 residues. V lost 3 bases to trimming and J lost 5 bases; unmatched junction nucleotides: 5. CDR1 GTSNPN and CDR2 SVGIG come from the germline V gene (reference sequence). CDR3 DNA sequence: TGTGCCTGGAGGGGGACAGGGTACGATCAGCCCCAGCATTTT. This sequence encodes CAWRGTGYDQPQHF.

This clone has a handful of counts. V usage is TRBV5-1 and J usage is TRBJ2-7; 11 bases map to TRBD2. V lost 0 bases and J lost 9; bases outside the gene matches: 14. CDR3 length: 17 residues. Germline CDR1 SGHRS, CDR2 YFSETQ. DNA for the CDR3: TGCGCCAGCAGCTTGGCCCTAGCGGGGGGTACCCCACGGGGGCAGTACTTC. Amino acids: CASSLALAGGTPRGQYF.

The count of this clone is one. CDR3 residues: CASSYPTSGGRETQYF. For the CDR3, the DNA is TGTGCCAGCAGTTACCCGACTAGCGGGGGGAGAGAGACCCAGTACTTC. This chain links TRBV6-5 with TRBJ2-5; 13 nucleotides match TRBD2. Germline V gives CDR1 MNHEY, CDR2 SVGAGI. This CDR3 has 16 residues. The junction had 4 bases not matched to a gene; V was cut back by 2 bases and J by 4 bases.

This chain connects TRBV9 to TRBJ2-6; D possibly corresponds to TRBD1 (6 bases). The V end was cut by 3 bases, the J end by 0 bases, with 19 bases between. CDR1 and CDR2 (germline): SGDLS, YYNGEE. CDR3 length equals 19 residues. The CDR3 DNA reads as TGTGCCAGCAGCGAATCTCCCCGACAGGCGTACTCTGGGGCCAACGTCCTGACTTTC. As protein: CASSESPRQAYSGANVLTF.

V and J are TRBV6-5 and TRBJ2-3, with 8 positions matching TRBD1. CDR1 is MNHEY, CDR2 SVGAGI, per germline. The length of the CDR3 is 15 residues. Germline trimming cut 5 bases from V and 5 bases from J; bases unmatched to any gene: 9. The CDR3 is CASSPRQGRGDTQYF. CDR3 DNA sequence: TGTGCCAGCAGTCCCCGACAGGGGCGGGGAGATACGCAGTATTTT.

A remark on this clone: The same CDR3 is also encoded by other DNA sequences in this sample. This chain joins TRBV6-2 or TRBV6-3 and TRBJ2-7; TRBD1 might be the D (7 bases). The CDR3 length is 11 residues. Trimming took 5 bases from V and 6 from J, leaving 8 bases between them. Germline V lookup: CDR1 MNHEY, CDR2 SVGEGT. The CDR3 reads CASSQGGEQYF. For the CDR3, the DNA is TGTGCCAGCAGTCAGGGGGGCGAGCAGTACTTC.

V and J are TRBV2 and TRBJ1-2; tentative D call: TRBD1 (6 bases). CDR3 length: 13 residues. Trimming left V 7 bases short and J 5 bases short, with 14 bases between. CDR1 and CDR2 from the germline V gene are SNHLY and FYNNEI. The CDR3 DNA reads TGTGCCAGCATAGGAGGACAGACTTATGGCTACACCTTC. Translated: CASIGGQTYGYTF.

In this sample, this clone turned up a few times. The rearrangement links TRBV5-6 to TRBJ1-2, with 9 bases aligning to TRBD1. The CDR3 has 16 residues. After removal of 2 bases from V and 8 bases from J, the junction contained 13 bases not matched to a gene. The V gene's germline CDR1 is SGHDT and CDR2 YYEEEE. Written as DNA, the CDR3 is TGTGCCAGCAGCTTCGCCGGGACAGGGAGGTCGCGGGGCTACACCTTC. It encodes CASSFAGTGRSRGYTF.

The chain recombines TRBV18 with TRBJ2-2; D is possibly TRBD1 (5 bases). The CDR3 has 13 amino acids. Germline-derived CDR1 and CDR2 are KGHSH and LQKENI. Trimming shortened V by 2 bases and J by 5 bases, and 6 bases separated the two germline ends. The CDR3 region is CASSPRGTGELFF. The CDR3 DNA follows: TGTGCCAGCTCACCAAGGGGAACCGGGGAGCTGTTTTTT.

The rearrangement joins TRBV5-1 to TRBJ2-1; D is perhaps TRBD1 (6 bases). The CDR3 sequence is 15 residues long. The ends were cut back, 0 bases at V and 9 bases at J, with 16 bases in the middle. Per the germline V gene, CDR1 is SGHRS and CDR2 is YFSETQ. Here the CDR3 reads CASSLARPQTGEQFF. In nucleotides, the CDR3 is TGCGCCAGCAGCTTGGCGAGACCCCAGACAGGTGAGCAGTTCTTC.

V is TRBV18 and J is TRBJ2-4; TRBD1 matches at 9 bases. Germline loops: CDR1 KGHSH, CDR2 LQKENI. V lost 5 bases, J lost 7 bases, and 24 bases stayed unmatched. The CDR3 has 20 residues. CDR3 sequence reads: CASSRDREGTFGQGRNIQYF. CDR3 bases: TGTGCCAGCTCAAGGGACAGGGAAGGAACATTCGGACAGGGAAGGAACATTCAGTACTTC.

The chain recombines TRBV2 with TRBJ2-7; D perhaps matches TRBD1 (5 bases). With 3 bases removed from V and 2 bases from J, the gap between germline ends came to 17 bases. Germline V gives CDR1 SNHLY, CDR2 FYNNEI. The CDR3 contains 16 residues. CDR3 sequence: CASSDPLDSSPYEQYF. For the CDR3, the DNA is TGTGCCAGCAGTGACCCGCTCGACAGTTCACCCTACGAGCAGTACTTC.

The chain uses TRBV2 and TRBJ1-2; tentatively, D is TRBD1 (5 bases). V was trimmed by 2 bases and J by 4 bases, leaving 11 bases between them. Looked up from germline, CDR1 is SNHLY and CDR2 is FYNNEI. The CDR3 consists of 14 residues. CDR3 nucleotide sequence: TGTGCCAGCAGTGAACGGCAGGGAGGCTATGGCTACACCTTC. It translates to CASSERQGGYGYTF. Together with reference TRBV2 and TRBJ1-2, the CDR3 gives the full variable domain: EPEVTQTPSHQVTQMGQEVILRCVPISNHLYFYWYRQILGQKVEFLVSFYNNEISEKSEIFDDQFSVERPDGSNFTLKIRSTKLEDSAMYFCASSERQGGYGYTFGSGTRLTVV.

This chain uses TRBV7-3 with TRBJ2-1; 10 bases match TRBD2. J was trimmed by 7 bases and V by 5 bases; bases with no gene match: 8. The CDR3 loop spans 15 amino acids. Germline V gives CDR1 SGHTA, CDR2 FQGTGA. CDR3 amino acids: CASSPSGGAGNEQFF. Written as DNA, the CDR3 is TGTGCCAGCAGCCCCAGCGGGGGGGCTGGAAATGAGCAGTTCTTC.

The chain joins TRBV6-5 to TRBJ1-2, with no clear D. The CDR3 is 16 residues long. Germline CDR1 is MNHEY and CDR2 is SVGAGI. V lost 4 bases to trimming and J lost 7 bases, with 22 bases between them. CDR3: CASSSALTRGSGGYTF. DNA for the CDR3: TGTGCCAGCAGTTCCGCCCTTACACGGGGATCAGGTGGCTACACCTTC.

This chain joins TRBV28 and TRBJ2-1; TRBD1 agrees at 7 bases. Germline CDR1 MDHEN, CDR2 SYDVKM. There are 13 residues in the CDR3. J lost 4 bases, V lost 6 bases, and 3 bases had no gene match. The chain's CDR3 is CASSETGYNEQFF. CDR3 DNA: TGTGCCAGCAGCGAGACAGGGTACAATGAGCAGTTCTTC.

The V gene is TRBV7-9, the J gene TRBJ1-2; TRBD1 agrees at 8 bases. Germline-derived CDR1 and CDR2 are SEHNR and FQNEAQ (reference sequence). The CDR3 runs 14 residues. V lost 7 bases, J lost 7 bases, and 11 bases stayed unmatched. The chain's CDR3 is CASTNYNGQGGYTF. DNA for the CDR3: TGTGCCAGCACCAACTACAATGGACAGGGTGGCTACACCTTC. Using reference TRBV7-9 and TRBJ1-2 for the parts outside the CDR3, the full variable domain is DTGVSQNPRHKITKRGQNVTFRCDPISEHNRLYWYRQTLGQGPEFLTYFQNEAQLEKSRLLSDRFSAERPKGSFSTLEIQRTEQGDSAMYLCASTNYNGQGGYTFGSGTRLTVV.

The CDR3 DNA follows: TGTGCCAGCAGCACCAATTTCAGGGAGAACACTGAAGCTTTCTTT. Protein: CASSTNFRENTEAFF. The rearrangement joins TRBV4-2 to TRBJ1-1, with a tentative D call TRBD1 (5 bases). The V end lost 5 bases, the J end lost 1 base, and 14 bases lay between the germline ends. This CDR3 is built from 15 residues. The germline CDR1 and CDR2 sequences are LGHNA and YNFKEQ.